A single TCR beta chain is shown here with its context. Sequencing was performed with immunoSEQ multiplex PCR; in TCRdb, only in-frame clones are kept and a portion is missing. The sample has approximately 90,000 clones; more than 80% are singletons. The CDR3 runs 16 residues. Trimming cost V 9 bases and J 3 bases; bases outside gene matches: 15. The germline gives CDR1 MNHEY, CDR2 SMNVEV (reference sequence). The sample belongs to a study of glioma-infiltrating T cells after dendritic cell vaccination. Time point indicated: after dendritic cell vaccination, including at tumor progression/relapse. Sequenced here: blood, sampled after dendritic cell vaccination. This sequence was found in a human donor with glioblastoma. The rearrangement joins TRBV27 to TRBJ2-5; 8 nucleotides align to TRBD2. In DNA form, the CDR3 reads TGTGCCAGGCACCTCTCCAGGACTAGCTGGAAAGAGACCCAGTACTTC. Its protein is CARHLSRTSWKETQYF.